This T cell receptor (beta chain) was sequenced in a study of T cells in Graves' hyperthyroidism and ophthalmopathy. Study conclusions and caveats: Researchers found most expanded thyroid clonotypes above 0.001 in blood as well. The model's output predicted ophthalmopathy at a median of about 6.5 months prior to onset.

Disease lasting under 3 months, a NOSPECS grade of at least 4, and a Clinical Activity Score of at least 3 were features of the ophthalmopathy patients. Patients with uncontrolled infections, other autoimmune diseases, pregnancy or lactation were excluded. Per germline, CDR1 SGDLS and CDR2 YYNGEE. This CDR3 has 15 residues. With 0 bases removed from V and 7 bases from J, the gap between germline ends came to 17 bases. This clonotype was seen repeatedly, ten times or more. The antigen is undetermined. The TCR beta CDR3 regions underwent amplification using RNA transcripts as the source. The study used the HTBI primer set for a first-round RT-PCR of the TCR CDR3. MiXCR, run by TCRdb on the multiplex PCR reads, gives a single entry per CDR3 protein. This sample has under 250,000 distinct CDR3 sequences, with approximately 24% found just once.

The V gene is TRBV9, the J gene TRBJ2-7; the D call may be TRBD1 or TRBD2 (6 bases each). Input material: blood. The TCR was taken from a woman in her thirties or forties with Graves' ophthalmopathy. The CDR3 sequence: CASSVDGGRDLEQYF. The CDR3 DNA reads TGTGCCAGCAGCGTAGATGGGGGCCGGGACTTGGAGCAGTACTTC.